This T cell receptor (beta chain) was sequenced during a study of blood T cell repertoires in COVID-19. Study details: PBMCs, B-cell-depleted T cells, or T cells were the source of the cDNA or gDNA that made up the material.

CDR1 is ENHRY, CDR2 SYGVKD, per germline. The CDR3 totals 14 residues. Trimming at V came to 4 bases and at J to 6 bases, leaving 6 bases not matched to a gene. Data came from immunoSEQ multiplex PCR; TCRdb stores just in-frame clones and leaves some out. Here the sample spans about 140,000 clones, over 75% being singletons. The chain is built from TRBV10-3 and TRBJ2-3; the match to TRBD2 covers 8 bases. Sample: peripheral blood. The sequence was obtained from a man aged 55 to 70 with active or convalescent COVID-19. CDR3 protein: CAISGGGRSDTQYF. In nucleotides, the CDR3 is TGTGCCATCAGTGGAGGCGGGAGGTCGGATACGCAGTATTTT.